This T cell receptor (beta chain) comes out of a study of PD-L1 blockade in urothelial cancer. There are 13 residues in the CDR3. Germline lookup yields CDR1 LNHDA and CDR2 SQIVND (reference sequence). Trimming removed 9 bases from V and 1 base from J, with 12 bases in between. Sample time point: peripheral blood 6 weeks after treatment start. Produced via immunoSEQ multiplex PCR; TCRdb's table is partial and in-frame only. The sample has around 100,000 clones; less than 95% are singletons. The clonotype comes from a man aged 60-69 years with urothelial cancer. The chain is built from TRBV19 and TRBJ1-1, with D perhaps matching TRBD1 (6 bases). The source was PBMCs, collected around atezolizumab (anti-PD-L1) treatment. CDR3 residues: CASFEGENTEAFF. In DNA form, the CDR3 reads TGTGCCAGCTTCGAGGGGGAGAACACTGAAGCTTTCTTT.